The 4 T cell receptor beta chains in this list originate from one sample, sequenced in a study of cytomegalovirus exposure and HLA in healthy donors. 60 Vbeta and 13 Jbeta primers were used in PCR. The method was immunoSEQ multiplex PCR; TCRdb's version includes in-frame clones alone and lacks a portion of them. This sample has over 150,000 clones; about four fifths occur once, and the top ten carry 1%. Input material: PBMCs. These TCRs come from a woman aged 50 to 65 in good health and CMV-seropositive.

This clone has just a few counts. The rearrangement links TRBV6-5 to TRBJ2-3; 9 positions agree with TRBD1. Unmatched junction bases numbered 8, after V lost 4 bases and J lost 3 bases. The V gene's germline CDR1 is MNHEY and CDR2 SVGAGI. The CDR3 consists of 16 residues. CDR3 in amino acids: CASSSGGQGGTDTQYF. In DNA form, the CDR3 reads TGTGCCAGCAGTTCCGGGGGACAGGGAGGAACAGATACGCAGTATTTT.

The chain recombines TRBV6-1 with TRBJ2-7; 7 bases are a match to TRBD1. V was clipped by 6 bases and J by 0 bases; unmatched bases: 2. CDR1 and CDR2 from the germline V gene are MNHNS and SASEGT. The CDR3 has 13 amino acids. The CDR3 sequence is CASRKGASYEQYF. The DNA for the CDR3 is TGTGCCAGCAGGAAGGGGGCCTCCTACGAGCAGTACTTC.

This chain connects TRBV5-1 to TRBJ1-2, with no clear D. The CDR3 is 14 residues long. V lost 3 bases and J 4 bases, leaving 13 bases between the germline ends. Germline assignment: CDR1 SGHRS and CDR2 YFSETQ. The CDR3 spells CASSSDMESYGYTF. The CDR3, as DNA: TGCGCCAGCAGCTCCGACATGGAATCCTATGGCTACACCTTC.

The rearrangement uses TRBV29-1 and TRBJ2-7; 8 nucleotides agree with TRBD1. From germline, CDR1 is SQVTM and CDR2 ANQGSEA. This CDR3 is 13 amino acids long. V shed 3 bases and J 2 bases; nucleotides not matched to a gene: 3. The CDR3 bases are TGCAGCGTTGAGGGGACAGGCCCCTACGAGCAGTACTTC. The encoded protein is CSVEGTGPYEQYF.